This entry describes one TCR beta chain. TCRdb keeps only in-frame clones here, not all; method: immunoSEQ multiplex PCR. The sample has about 92,000 clones, almost 85% seen once. Germline values: CDR1 LGHDT, CDR2 YNNKEL (reference sequence). V was clipped by 4 bases and J by 9 bases, with 16 bases between them. CDR3 size: 14 residues. The data were taken from a study of control samples from healthy donors and cancer patients. V usage is TRBV3-1 (or the pseudogene TRBV3-2) and J usage is TRBJ2-1; TRBD1 or TRBD2 may be the D gene (5 bases each). Sequences were obtained from blood. The receptor was isolated from a woman aged 60-75 years in good health. CDR3 sequence (DNA): TGTGCCAGCAGCCCAGGGAGAACCGGCATTGAGCAGTTCTTC. Translating it yields CASSPGRTGIEQFF.